A selection of T cell receptor beta chains follows, all from one sample in a study of siplizumab effects on memory and regulatory T cells. Assay: immunoSEQ multiplex PCR; the TCRdb copy retains only in-frame clones and omits some. Of 70,000 to 95,000 clones in the sample, 93% were seen once. The sequenced sample consisted of CD8+ T cells sorted from blood. Receptors were obtained from a human donor in good health. Each CDR3 is given with its conserved first and last residue. A D gene is named only where the DNA matches it firmly. Some rows mark clone size as missing; the rest say once, few, many or name a class of expanded clone.

clone_size: NA; j_call: TRBJ1-2; d_call: NA; v_call: TRBV9; cdr3_aa: CASSVERWSGYTF; cdr3_nt: TGTGCCAGCAGCGTAGAACGGTGGTCGGGCTACACCTTC
clone_size: NA; j_call: TRBJ1-5; d_call: NA; v_call: TRBV6-5; cdr3_aa: CASRTGTGSNQPQHF; cdr3_nt: TGTGCCAGCAGAACGGGGACTGGATCAAATCAGCCCCAGCATTTT
clone_size: NA; j_call: TRBJ2-2; d_call: NA; v_call: TRBV5-6; cdr3_aa: CASSLTTGELFF; cdr3_nt: TGTGCCAGCAGCTTGACTACCGGGGAGCTGTTTTTT
clone_size: NA; j_call: TRBJ2-7; d_call: NA; v_call: TRBV29-1; cdr3_aa: CSVEDRSQDGEQYF; cdr3_nt: TGCAGCGTTGAAGATCGCTCGCAGGATGGGGAGCAGTACTTC
clone_size: once; j_call: TRBJ2-5; d_call: TRBD1; v_call: TRBV4-3; cdr3_aa: CASSQGSGRGLRETQYF; cdr3_nt: TGCGCCAGCAGCCAAGGGTCAGGCAGGGGGCTGAGAGAGACCCAGTACTTC
clone_size: NA; j_call: TRBJ1-4; d_call: NA; v_call: TRBV5-1; cdr3_aa: CASSPGTEGEKLFF; cdr3_nt: TGCGCCAGCAGCCCCGGGACCGAAGGAGAAAAACTGTTTTTT
clone_size: once; j_call: TRBJ2-7; d_call: NA; v_call: TRBV7-2; cdr3_aa: CASSLGRAGSYEQYF; cdr3_nt: TGTGCCAGCAGCTTAGGGCGGGCTGGCTCCTACGAGCAGTACTTC
clone_size: NA; j_call: TRBJ1-5; d_call: TRBD1; v_call: TRBV4-1; cdr3_aa: CASSQMTGGGDQPQHF; cdr3_nt: TGCGCCAGCAGCCAGATGACAGGGGGCGGGGATCAGCCCCAGCATTTT
clone_size: NA; j_call: TRBJ1-1; d_call: NA; v_call: TRBV4-1; cdr3_aa: CASSPTNGVSEAFF; cdr3_nt: TGCGCCAGCAGCCCCACGAACGGGGTCTCTGAAGCTTTCTTT
clone_size: few; j_call: TRBJ1-1; d_call: NA; v_call: TRBV30; cdr3_aa: CAWILTLGAEAFF; cdr3_nt: TGTGCCTGGATATTGACCTTGGGCGCTGAAGCTTTCTTT